The source of this TCR beta chain is a study of cytomegalovirus exposure and HLA in healthy donors. From germline, CDR1 is SNHLY and CDR2 FYNNEI. With 11 bases clipped from V and 2 bases from J, the junction kept 6 bases outside the gene matches. The CDR3 runs to 13 residues. Primers for the PCR totalled 60 Vbeta and 13 Jbeta. Only in-frame clones appear in the TCRdb table, and some are missing; sequencing was by immunoSEQ multiplex PCR. The data hold 120,000 to 150,000 clones, with approximately 82% observed a single time. This clone was seen more than once but under ten times. As yet, its antigen is unknown. General study results and limits: Reportedly, fewer N-insertions than the approximately 700-donor mean appeared in an Asian-associated ancestry cluster in a later analysis.

The source of this sequence is a woman aged 35 to 49 in good health and CMV-seronegative. The chain is built from TRBV2 and TRBJ2-3; 8 bases are a match to TRBD2. Material for sequencing was PBMCs. The CDR3: CAGASGFTDTQYF. CDR3 sequence (DNA): TGTGCCGGGGCTAGCGGGTTCACAGATACGCAGTATTTT.